This is a list of T cell receptor beta chains from one sample in a study of beta chain features in type 1 diabetes. The table came from immunoSEQ multiplex PCR; TCRdb's copy has only in-frame clones and leaves some out. The sample records 400,000 to 500,000 clones, roughly 13% being singletons. Sequencing was carried out using naive CD4+ T cells from blood. The receptor source for this set is a young man in good health. The CDR3 runs from the conserved cysteine through the conserved F or W. A D gene is named only where the DNA matches it firmly. Some rows have no size entry. The others give once, few or many, or a class for an expanded clone.

j_call,clone_size,d_call,v_call,cdr3_nt,cdr3_aa
TRBJ2-5,few,.,TRBV11-2,TGTGCCAGCAGCAGTACCGGGACTGCCCAAGAGACCCAGTACTTC,CASSSTGTAQETQYF
TRBJ2-3,few,TRBD2,TRBV30,TGTGCCGGGACTAGTATCGGGGCGTGGGATACGCAGTATTTT,CAGTSIGAWDTQYF
TRBJ1-2,few,TRBD1,TRBV5-4,TGTGCCAGCAGCTCCCCGGGACAGAGCAACTATGGCTACACCTTC,CASSSPGQSNYGYTF
TRBJ1-2,.,TRBD1,TRBV11-2,TGTGCCAGCAGCCCCGGGACAGGGAGCGGCTACACCTTC,CASSPGTGSGYTF
TRBJ2-3,.,.,TRBV15,TGTGCCACCAGCAGAGGGTACTTACCAGATACGCAGTATTTT,CATSRGYLPDTQYF
TRBJ2-7,few,.,TRBV7-8,TGTGCCAGCAGCTTAATGGGGGGCTCCTACGAGCAGTACTTC,CASSLMGGSYEQYF
TRBJ2-1,few,TRBD2,TRBV30,TGTGCCTGGGCCGGACGGGGACTAGCTTCCTACAATGAGCAGTTCTTC,CAWAGRGLASYNEQFF
TRBJ2-1,.,.,TRBV7-2,TGTGCCAGCAGCTTAGCGCAGGGAGTAGATGAGCAGTTCTTC,CASSLAQGVDEQFF
TRBJ2-3,.,.,TRBV4-1,TGCGCCAGCAGCCAAGATCTTGCTAGGGGCACAGATACGCAGTATTTT,CASSQDLARGTDTQYF
TRBJ1-2,few,.,TRBV15,TGTGCCACCAGCAGGCCGGGAAGCAACTATGGCTACACCTTC,CATSRPGSNYGYTF
TRBJ2-1,.,TRBD2,TRBV7-8,TGTGCCAGCAGCTTAGCTAGACTAGCGGGAGGGCAAAGGAGCTCCTACAATGAGCAGTTCTTC,CASSLARLAGGQRSSYNEQFF
TRBJ2-6,.,.,TRBV7-9,TGTGCCAGCAGCTTGGACCGTGGCTCTGGGGCCAACGTCCTGACTTTC,CASSLDRGSGANVLTF
TRBJ1-3,.,.,TRBV6-6,TGTGCCAGCAGCCCAAGGTTATCGGCAAACACCATATATTTT,CASSPRLSANTIYF
TRBJ2-1,few,.,TRBV5-1,TGCGCCAGCAGTAGTGACAATGAGCAGTTCTTC,CASSSDNEQFF
TRBJ2-3,.,TRBD2,TRBV5-1,TGCGCCAGCAGCTTGAGTACTAGCGGGAGAGCTACAGATACGCAGTATTTT,CASSLSTSGRATDTQYF